This entry lists 5 T cell receptor beta chains sequenced from one sample in a study of a mutant IDH1 vaccine in newly diagnosed glioma. Antigens for these TCRs are unknown. Time point reported: week 5, during vaccination. The content of each vaccine dose was 300 ug of mutant IDH1 20-mer peptide, and topical imiquimod accompanied it. Libraries were prepared by immunoSEQ multiplex PCR; TCRdb keeps only in-frame clonotypes and omits some of them. The sample holds 60,000 or so clones, approximately 90% seen once. The sample in question was PBMCs, obtained from a glioma patient whose treatment included an IDH1 peptide vaccine. All receptors derive from a woman aged 40 to 49 with glioma.

The chain is built from TRBV2 and TRBJ2-7; 8 bases map to TRBD2. Germline assignment: CDR1 SNHLY and CDR2 FYNNEI. The length of the CDR3 is 14 residues. V gave up 2 bases and J gave up 6 bases; unmatched junction bases: 6. The CDR3 spells CASSEKAGVGEQYF. In nucleotides, the CDR3 is TGTGCCAGCAGTGAAAAAGCGGGGGTTGGCGAGCAGTACTTC.

The chain employs TRBV7-8 and TRBJ1-1, with a weak D call TRBD1 (5 bases). In germline, CDR1 is SGHVS, CDR2 FQNEAQ. The CDR3 is 14 amino acids. Trimming cost V 6 bases and J 5 bases, with 16 bases left between them. The CDR3 nucleotides are TGTGCCAGCAGACGGGGCCTGGGGGAAACTGAAGCTTTCTTT. Its protein product is CASRRGLGETEAFF.

The CDR3 reads CASSGTGGKETQYF. For the CDR3, the DNA is TGTGCCAGCAGCGGGACAGGGGGCAAAGAGACCCAGTACTTC. The genes are TRBV21-1 and TRBJ2-5; the DNA was not compared with TRBD1, the D call given in the table. TRBV21-1 represents a pseudogene. The CDR3 contains 14 residues.

V is TRBV6-1 and J is TRBJ1-2; 10 positions match TRBD1. There are 15 residues in the CDR3. Germline lookup yields CDR1 MNHNS and CDR2 SASEGT. With V trimmed by 6 bases and J by 4 bases, 8 bases remained unmatched. DNA of the CDR3: TGTGCCAGCAGGGCAGGACAGGGGGGAAGCTATGGCTACACCTTC. Translated: CASRAGQGGSYGYTF.

The rearrangement joins TRBV18 to TRBJ2-7, with TRBD1 matching over 10 bases. V was clipped by 3 bases and J by 7 bases; unmatched bases: 6. Germline V lookup: CDR1 KGHSH, CDR2 LQKENI. The CDR3 is 14 amino acids. The CDR3 protein is CASSPGTGAGEQYF. CDR3 DNA sequence: TGTGCCAGCTCACCCGGGACAGGGGCAGGGGAGCAGTACTTC.